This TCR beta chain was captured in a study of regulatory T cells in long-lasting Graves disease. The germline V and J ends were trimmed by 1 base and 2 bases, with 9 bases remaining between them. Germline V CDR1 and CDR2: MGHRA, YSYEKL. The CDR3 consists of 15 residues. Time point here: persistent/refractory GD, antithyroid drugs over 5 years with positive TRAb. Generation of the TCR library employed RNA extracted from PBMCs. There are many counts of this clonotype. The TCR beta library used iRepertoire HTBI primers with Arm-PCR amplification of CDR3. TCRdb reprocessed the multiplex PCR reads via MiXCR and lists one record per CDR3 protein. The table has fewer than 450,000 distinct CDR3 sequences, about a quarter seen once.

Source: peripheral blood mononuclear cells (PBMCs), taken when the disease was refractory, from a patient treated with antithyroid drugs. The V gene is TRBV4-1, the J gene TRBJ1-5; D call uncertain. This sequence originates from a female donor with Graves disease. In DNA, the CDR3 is TGCGCCAGCAGCCAAGGAGAGCACGGCAATCAGCCCCAGCATTTT. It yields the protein CASSQGEHGNQPQHF.